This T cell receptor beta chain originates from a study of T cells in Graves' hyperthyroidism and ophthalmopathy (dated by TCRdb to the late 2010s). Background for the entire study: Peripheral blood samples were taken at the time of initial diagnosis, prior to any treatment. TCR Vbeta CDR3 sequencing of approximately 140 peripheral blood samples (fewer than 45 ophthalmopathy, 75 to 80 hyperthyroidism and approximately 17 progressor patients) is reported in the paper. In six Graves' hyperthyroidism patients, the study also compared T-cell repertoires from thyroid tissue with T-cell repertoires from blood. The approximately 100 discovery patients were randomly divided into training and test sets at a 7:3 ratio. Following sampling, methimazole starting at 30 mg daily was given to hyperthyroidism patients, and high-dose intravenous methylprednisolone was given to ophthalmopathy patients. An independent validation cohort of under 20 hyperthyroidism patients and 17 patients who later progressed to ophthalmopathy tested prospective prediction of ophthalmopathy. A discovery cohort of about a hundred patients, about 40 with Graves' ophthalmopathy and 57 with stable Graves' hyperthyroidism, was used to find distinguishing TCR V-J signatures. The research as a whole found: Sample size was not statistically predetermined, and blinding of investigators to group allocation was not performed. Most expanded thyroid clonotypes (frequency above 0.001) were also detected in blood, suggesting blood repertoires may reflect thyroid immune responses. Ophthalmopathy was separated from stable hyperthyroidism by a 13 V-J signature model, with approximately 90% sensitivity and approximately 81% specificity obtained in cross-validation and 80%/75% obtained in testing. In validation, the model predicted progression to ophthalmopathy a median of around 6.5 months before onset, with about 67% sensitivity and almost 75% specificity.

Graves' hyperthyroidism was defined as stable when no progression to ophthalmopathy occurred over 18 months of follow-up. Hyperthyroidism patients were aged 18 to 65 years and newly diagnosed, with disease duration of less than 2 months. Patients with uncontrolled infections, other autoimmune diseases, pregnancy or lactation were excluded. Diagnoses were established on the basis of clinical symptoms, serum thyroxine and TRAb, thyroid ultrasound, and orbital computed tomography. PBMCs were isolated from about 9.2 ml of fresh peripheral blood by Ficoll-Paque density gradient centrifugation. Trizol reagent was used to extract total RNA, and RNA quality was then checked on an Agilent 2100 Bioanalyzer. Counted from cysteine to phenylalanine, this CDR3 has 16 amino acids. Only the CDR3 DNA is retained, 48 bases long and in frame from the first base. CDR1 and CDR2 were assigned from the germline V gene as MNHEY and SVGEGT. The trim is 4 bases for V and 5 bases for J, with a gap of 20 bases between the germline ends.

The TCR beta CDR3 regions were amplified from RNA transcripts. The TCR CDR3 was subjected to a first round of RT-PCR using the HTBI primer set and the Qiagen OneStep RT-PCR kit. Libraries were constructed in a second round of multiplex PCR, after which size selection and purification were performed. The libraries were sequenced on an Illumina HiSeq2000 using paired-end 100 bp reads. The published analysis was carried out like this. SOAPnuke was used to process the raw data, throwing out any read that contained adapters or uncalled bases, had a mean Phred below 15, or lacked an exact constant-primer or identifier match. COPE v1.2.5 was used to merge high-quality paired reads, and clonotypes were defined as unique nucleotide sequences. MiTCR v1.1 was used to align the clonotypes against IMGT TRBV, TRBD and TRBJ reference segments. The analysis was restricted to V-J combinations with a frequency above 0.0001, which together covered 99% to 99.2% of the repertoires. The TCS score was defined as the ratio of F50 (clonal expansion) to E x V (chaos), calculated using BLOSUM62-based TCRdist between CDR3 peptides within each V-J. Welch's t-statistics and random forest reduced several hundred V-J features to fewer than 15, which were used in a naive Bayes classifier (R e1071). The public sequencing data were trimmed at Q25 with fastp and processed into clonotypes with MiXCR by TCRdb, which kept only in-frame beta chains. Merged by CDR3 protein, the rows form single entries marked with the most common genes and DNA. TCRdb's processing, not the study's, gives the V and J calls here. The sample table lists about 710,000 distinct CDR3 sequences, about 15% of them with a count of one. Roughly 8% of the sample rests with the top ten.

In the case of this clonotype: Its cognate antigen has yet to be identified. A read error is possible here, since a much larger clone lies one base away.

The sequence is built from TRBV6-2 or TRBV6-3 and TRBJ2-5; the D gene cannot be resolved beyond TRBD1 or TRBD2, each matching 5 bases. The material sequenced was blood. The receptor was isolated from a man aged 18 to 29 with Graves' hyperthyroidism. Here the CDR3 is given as CASSSPFGGRSETQYF. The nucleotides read TGTGCCAGCAGTTCGCCCTTTGGGGGAAGGAGTGAGACCCAGTACTTC.